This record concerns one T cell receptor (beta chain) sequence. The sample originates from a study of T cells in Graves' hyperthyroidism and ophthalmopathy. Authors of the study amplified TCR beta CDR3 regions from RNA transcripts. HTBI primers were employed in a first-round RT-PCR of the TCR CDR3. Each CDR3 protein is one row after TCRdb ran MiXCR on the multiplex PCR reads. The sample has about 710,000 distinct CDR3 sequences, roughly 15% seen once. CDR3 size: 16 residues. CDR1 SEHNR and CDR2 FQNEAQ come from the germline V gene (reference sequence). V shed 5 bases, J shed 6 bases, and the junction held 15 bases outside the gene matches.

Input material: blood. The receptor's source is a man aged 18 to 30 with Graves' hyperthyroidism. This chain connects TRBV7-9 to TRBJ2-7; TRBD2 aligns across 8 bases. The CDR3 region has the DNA TGTGCCAGCAGCCCCATGGGGACTAGTCGGTGGGGCGAGCAGTACTTC. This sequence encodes CASSPMGTSRWGEQYF.